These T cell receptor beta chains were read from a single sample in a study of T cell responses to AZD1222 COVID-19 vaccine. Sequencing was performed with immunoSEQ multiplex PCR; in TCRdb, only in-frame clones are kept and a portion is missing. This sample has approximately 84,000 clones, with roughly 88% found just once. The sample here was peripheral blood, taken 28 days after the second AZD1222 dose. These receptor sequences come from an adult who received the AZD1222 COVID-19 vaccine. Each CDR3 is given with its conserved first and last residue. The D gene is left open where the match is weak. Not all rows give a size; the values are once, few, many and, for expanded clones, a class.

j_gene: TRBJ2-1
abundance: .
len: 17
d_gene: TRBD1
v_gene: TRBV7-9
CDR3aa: CASSLDRYAPVSNEQFF
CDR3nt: TGTGCCAGCAGCCTGGACAGGTACGCTCCAGTCTCCAATGAGCAGTTCTTC

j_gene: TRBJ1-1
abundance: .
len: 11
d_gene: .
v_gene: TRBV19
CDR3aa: CASSLNTEAFF
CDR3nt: TGTGCCAGTAGCCTGAACACTGAAGCTTTCTTT

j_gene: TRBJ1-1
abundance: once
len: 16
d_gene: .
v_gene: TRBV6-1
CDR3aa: CASSELGVRLNTEAFF
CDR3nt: TGTGCCAGCAGTGAATTGGGGGTTCGTCTGAACACTGAAGCTTTCTTT

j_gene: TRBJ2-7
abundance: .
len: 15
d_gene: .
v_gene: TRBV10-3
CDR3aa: CAISGENLQAVEQYF
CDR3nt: TGTGCCATCAGTGGGGAGAACCTCCAGGCGGTCGAGCAGTACTTC

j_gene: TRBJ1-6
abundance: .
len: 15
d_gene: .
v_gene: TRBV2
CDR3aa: CASSIRDGKNSPLHF
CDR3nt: TGTGCCAGCAGTATCCGGGACGGTAAAAATTCACCCCTCCACTTT

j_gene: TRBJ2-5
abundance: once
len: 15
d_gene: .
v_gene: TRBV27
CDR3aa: CASSFSGGPVETQYF
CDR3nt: TGTGCCAGCAGTTTCTCCGGGGGGCCAGTGGAGACCCAGTACTTC

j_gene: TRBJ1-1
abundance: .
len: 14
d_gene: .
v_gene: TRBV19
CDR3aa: CASSIWTENTEAFF
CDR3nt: TGTGCCAGTAGTATATGGACAGAGAACACTGAAGCTTTCTTT

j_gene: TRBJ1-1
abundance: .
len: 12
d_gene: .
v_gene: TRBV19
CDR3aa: CASSIGAVEAFF
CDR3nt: TGTGCCAGTAGTATTGGGGCCGTTGAAGCTTTCTTT

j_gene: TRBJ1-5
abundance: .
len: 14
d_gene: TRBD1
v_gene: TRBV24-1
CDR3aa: CATGSRGGGEPQHF
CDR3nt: TGTGCCACCGGTTCGAGAGGGGGCGGTGAGCCCCAGCATTTT

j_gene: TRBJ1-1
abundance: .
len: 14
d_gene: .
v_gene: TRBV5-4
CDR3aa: CASSLDSRSTEAFF
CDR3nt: TGTGCCAGCAGCTTAGACTCCCGGAGTACTGAAGCTTTCTTT

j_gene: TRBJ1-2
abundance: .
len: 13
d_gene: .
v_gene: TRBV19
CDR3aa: CASSIRVNYGYTF
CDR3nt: TGTGCCAGTAGTATACGTGTTAACTATGGCTACACCTTC

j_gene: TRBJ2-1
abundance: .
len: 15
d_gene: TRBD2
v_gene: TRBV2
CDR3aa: CASSEWAGRDDEQFF
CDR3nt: TGTGCCAGCAGTGAATGGGCAGGGAGGGACGATGAGCAGTTCTTC

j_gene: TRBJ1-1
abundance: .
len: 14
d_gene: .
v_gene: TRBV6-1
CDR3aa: CASSDLGGRTEAFF
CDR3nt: TGTGCCAGCAGTGATTTAGGGGGGAGGACTGAAGCTTTCTTT